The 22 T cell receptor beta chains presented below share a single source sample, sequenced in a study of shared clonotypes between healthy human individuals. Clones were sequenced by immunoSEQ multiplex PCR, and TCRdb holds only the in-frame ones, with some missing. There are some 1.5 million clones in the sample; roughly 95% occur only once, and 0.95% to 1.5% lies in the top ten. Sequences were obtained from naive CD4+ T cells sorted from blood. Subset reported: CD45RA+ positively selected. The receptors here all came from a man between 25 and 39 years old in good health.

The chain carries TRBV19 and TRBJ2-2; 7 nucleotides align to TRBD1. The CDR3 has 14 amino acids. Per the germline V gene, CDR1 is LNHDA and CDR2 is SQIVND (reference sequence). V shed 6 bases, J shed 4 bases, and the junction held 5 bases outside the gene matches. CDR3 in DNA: TGTGCCAGTAGCACAAACAGGGGCACCGGGGAGCTGTTTTTT. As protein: CASSTNRGTGELFF.

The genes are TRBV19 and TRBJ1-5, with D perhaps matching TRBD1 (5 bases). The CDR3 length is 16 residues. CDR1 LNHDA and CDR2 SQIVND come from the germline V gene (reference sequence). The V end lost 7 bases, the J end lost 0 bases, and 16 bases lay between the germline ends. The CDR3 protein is CASNPGVDPSNQPQHF. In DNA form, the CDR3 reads TGTGCCAGTAACCCGGGGGTTGACCCTAGCAATCAGCCCCAGCATTTT.

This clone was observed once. The DNA of the CDR3 is TGCGCCAGCAGCCCGGGCGGGACTAGCGGGAGGATCGAGCAGTACTTC. Residues: CASSPGGTSGRIEQYF. The genes are TRBV5-1 and TRBJ2-7, with 15 bases fitting TRBD2. The length of the CDR3 is 16 residues. Germline V gene lookup returns CDR1 SGHRS and CDR2 YFSETQ. Losses at the gene ends were 4 bases for V and 6 bases for J; bases not matched to a gene: 8.

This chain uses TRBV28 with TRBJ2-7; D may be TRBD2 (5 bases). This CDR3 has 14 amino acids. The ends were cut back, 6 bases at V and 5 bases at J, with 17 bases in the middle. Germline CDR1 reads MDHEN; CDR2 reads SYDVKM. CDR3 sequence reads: CASRADPESHEQYF. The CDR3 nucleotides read TGTGCCAGCAGAGCGGATCCGGAATCTCACGAGCAGTACTTC.

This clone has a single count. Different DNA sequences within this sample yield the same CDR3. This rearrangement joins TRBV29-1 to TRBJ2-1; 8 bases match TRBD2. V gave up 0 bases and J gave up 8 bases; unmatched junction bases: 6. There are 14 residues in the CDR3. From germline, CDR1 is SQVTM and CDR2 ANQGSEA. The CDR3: CSVEDPGRGDEQFF. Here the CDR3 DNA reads TGCAGCGTTGAAGACCCCGGGAGGGGCGATGAGCAGTTCTTC.

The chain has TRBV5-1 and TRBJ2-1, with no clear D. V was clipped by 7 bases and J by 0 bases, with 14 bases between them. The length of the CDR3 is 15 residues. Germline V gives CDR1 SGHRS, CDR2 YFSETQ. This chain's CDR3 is CASGPDHSSYNEQFF. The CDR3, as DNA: TGCGCCAGCGGACCAGACCATAGCTCCTACAATGAGCAGTTCTTC.

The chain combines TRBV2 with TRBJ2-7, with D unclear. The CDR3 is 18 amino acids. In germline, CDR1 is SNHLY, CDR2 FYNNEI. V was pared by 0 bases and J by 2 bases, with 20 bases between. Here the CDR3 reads CASSEAPLRWEKTYEQYF. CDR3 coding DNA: TGTGCCAGCAGTGAAGCCCCCCTGAGGTGGGAAAAGACCTACGAGCAGTACTTC.

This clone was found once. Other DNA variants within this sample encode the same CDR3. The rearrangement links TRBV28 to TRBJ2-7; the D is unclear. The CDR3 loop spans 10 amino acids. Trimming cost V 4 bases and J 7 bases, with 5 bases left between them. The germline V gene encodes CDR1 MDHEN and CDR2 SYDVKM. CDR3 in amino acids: CASSYGEQYF. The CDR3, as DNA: TGTGCCAGCAGTTATGGAGAGCAGTACTTC.

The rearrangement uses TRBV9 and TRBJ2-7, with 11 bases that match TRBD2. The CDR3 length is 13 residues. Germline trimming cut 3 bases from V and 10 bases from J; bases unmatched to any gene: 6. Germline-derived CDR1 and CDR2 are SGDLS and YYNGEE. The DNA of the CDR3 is TGTGCCAGCAGCGCGGGACTAGCGGAGATCCAGTACTTC. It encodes CASSAGLAEIQYF.

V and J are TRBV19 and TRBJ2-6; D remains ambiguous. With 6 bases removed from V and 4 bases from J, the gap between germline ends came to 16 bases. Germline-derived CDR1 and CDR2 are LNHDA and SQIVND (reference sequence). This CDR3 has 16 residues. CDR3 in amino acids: CASRKGSVPGANVLTF. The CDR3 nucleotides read TGTGCCAGTAGGAAAGGGTCGGTGCCCGGGGCCAACGTCCTGACTTTC.

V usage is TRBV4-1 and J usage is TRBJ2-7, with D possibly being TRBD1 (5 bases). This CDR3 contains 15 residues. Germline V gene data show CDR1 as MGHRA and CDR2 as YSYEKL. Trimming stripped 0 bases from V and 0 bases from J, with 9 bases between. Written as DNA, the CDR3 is TGCGCCAGCAGCCAAGAATTTGACAGCTCCTACGAGCAGTACTTC. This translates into CASSQEFDSSYEQYF.

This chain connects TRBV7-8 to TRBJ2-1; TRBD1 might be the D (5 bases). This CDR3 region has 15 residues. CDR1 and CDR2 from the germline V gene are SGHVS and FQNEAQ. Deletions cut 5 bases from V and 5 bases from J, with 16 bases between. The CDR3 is CASSPFSGRDNEQFF. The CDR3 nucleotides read TGTGCCAGCAGCCCGTTTTCAGGGCGCGACAATGAGCAGTTCTTC.

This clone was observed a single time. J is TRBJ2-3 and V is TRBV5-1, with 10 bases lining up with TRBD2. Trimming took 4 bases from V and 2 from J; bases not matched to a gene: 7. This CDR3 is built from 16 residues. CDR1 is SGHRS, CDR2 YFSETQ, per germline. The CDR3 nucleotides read TGCGCCAGCAGCCCGGCTAGCGGGAGACCCACAGATACGCAGTATTTT. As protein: CASSPASGRPTDTQYF. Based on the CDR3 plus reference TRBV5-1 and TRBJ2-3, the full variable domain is KAGVTQTPRYLIKTRGQQVTLSCSPISGHRSVSWYQQTPGQGLQFLFEYFSETQRNKGNFPGRFSGRQFSNSRSEMNVSTLELGDSALYLCASSPASGRPTDTQYFGPGTRLTVL.

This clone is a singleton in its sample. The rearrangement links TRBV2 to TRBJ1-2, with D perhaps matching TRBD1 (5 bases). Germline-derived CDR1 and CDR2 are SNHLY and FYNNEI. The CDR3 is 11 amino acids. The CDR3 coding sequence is TGTGCGAGCCACAGGAACTATGGCTACACCTTC. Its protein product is CASHRNYGYTF.

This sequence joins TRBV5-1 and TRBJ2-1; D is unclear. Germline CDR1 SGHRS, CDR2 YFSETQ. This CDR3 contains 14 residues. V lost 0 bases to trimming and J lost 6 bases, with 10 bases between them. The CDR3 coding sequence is TGCGCCAGCAGCTTGGACTTGGGAAGCAATGAGCAGTTCTTC. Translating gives CASSLDLGSNEQFF.

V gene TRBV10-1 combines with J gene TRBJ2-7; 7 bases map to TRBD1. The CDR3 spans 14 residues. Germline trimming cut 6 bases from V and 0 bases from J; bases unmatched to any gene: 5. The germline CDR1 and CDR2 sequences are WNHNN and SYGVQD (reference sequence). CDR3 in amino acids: CASRPGQTSYEQYF. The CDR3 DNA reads TGCGCCAGCAGACCGGGACAGACCTCCTACGAGCAGTACTTC.

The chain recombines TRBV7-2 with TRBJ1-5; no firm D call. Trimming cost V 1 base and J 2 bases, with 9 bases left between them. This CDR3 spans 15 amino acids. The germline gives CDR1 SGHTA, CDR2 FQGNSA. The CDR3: CASSLEVPGNQPQHF. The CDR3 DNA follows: TGTGCCAGCAGCTTAGAAGTTCCGGGCAATCAGCCCCAGCATTTT.

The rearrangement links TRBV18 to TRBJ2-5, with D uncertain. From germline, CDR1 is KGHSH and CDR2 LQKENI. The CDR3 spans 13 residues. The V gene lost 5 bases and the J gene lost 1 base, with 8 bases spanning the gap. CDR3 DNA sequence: TGTGCCAGCTCAACTGTGTCCCAAGAGACCCAGTACTTC. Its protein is CASSTVSQETQYF.

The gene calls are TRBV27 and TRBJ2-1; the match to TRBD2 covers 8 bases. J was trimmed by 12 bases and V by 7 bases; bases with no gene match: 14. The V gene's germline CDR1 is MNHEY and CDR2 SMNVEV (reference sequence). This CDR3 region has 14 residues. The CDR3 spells CASNPYGRGGGQFF. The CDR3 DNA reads TGTGCCAGCAACCCATACGGGAGGGGTGGTGGGCAGTTCTTC.

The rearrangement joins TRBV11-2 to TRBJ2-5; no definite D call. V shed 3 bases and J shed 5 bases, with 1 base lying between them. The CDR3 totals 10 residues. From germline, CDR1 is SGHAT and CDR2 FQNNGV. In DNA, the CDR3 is TGTGCCAGCAGCTTGGAGACCCAGTACTTC. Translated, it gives CASSLETQYF.

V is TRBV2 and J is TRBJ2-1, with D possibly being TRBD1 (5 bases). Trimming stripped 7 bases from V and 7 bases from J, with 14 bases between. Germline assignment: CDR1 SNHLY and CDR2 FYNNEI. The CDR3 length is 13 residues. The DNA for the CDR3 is TGTGCCAGCACGGCAGGGATTGGGAATGAGCAGTTCTTC. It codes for CASTAGIGNEQFF.

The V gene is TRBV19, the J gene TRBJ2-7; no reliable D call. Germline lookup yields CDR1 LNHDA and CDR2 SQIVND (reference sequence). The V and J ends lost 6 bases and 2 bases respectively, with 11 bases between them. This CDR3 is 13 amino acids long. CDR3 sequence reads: CASRDTSTYEQYF. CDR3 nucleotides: TGTGCCAGTAGAGATACTTCGACCTACGAGCAGTACTTC.